Listed here are 18 T cell receptor beta chains from one sample, sequenced in a study of blood T cells in healthy people across ages. Combining a sample-barcoded 5' primer with a J-beta primer mix, a second PCR ran for roughly 7 to 11 cycles. TCRdb re-called the 5' RACE reads with MiXCR, one entry per CDR3 protein. Of 730,000 or so distinct CDR3 sequences listed, approximately 40% were seen once; the top ten hold about 30%. The material sequenced was blood. The receptors stem from a man aged 80 or over in good health.

This clonotype was seen repeatedly, ten times or more. This chain uses TRBV25-1 with TRBJ2-2; D is uncertain. Trimming cost V 4 bases and J 0 bases, with 9 bases left between them. Germline assignment: CDR1 MGHDK and CDR2 SYGVNS. There are 15 residues in the CDR3. CDR3 DNA: TGTGCCAGCAGTGTTGGATACGCGAACACCGGGGAGCTGTTTTTT. This gives the protein CASSVGYANTGELFF.

In this sample, this clonotype turned up many times. The V and J genes are TRBV20-1 and TRBJ2-1, with 16 bases aligning to TRBD2. V was clipped by 6 bases and J by 2 bases; unmatched bases: 4. Germline V gene sequence: CDR1 DFQATT, CDR2 SNEGSKA (reference sequence). The CDR3 covers 16 residues. The CDR3 here is CSASGTSGRAYNEQFF. The CDR3 region has the DNA TGCAGTGCCTCGGGGACTAGCGGGAGGGCCTACAATGAGCAGTTCTTC.

This clonotype was seen more than once but under ten times. The chain carries TRBV27 and TRBJ2-7; no clear D. The CDR3 is 14 residues long. Trimming pared 6 bases from V and 3 bases from J, leaving 15 bases between. Germline values: CDR1 MNHEY, CDR2 SMNVEV (reference sequence). The CDR3 loop is CASSPIPEDYEQYF. The CDR3 nucleotides read TGTGCCAGCAGCCCAATTCCAGAGGACTACGAGCAGTACTTC.

Many counts were recorded for this clonotype. This chain joins TRBV29-1 and TRBJ2-7; a possible D gene is TRBD1 (6 bases). CDR3 size: 14 residues. Looked up from germline, CDR1 is SQVTM and CDR2 is ANQGSEA. Trimming pared 5 bases from V and 0 bases from J, leaving 14 bases between. The CDR3 sequence: CSVNFDRSSYEQYF. The CDR3 DNA follows: TGCAGCGTTAATTTCGACAGGAGCTCCTACGAGCAGTACTTC.

This clonotype was seen a single time. The chain has TRBV7-9 and TRBJ2-1; the D gene could be TRBD1 or TRBD2 (5 bases each). Germline CDR1 is SEHNR and CDR2 is FQNEAQ (reference sequence). The length of the CDR3 is 15 residues. Trimming left V 6 bases short and J 6 bases short, with 18 bases between. The CDR3 bases are TGTGCCAGCAGTACTCCGTTTCGGGACCCCAATGAGCAGTTCTTC. As protein: CASSTPFRDPNEQFF.

The chain joins TRBV7-6 to TRBJ2-3, with 10 bases lining up with TRBD2. Germline trimming cut 2 bases from V and 0 bases from J; bases unmatched to any gene: 11. The CDR3 is 19 amino acids. Germline CDR1 is SGHVS and CDR2 is FNYEAQ. The CDR3 sequence: CASSLYGASGGRSTDTQYF. CDR3 DNA: TGTGCCAGCAGCTTATATGGGGCTAGCGGGGGAAGAAGCACAGATACGCAGTATTTT.

The chain has TRBV20-1 and TRBJ2-6, with 10 bases lining up with TRBD1. Trimming cost V 1 base and J 3 bases; bases outside gene matches: 9. The CDR3 is made up of 18 amino acids. Germline CDR1 reads DFQATT; CDR2 reads SNEGSKA (reference sequence). CDR3 amino acids: CSARVRDRGFLGANVLTF. In nucleotides, the CDR3 is TGCAGTGCTAGAGTCCGGGACAGGGGATTCCTTGGGGCCAACGTCCTGACTTTC.

The table lists this clonotype with a few counts. This chain joins TRBV9 and TRBJ2-1, with 7 positions matching TRBD1. The V gene's germline CDR1 is SGDLS and CDR2 YYNGEE. This CDR3 spans 15 amino acids. Unmatched junction bases numbered 3, after V lost 3 bases and J lost 0 bases. CDR3 residues: CASSAGTASYNEQFF. DNA of the CDR3: TGTGCCAGCAGCGCGGGGACAGCCTCCTACAATGAGCAGTTCTTC.

This chain joins TRBV29-1 and TRBJ1-6, with D possibly matching TRBD1 (5 bases). The CDR3 is 13 residues long. The V and J ends lost 3 bases and 9 bases respectively, with 12 bases between them. CDR1 and CDR2 (germline): SQVTM, ANQGSEA. The CDR3 DNA is TGCAGCGTTGAGGTCAGGGCGGGTTCACCCCTCCACTTT. It translates to CSVEVRAGSPLHF.

This chain uses TRBV7-9 with TRBJ2-7; weak D call: TRBD2 (6 bases). V was pared by 1 base and J by 5 bases, with 18 bases between. Germline V lookup: CDR1 SEHNR, CDR2 FQNEAQ (reference sequence). CDR3 size: 16 residues. CDR3 residues: CASSLEGGTRGDEQYF. CDR3 bases: TGTGCCAGCAGCTTAGAAGGCGGGACTCGAGGCGACGAGCAGTACTTC.

CDR3: CSASLSVPMTYEQYF. Written as DNA, the CDR3 is TGCAGTGCTAGCTTAAGTGTGCCTATGACCTACGAGCAGTACTTC. The V gene is TRBV20-1, the J gene TRBJ2-7; no reliable D call. This CDR3 region has 15 residues. Trimming cost V 3 bases and J 2 bases, with 17 bases left between them. The germline gives CDR1 DFQATT, CDR2 SNEGSKA (reference sequence).

The table lists this clonotype with a count of one. The chain has TRBV5-1 and TRBJ1-1; D uncertain. This CDR3 is 16 amino acids long. Germline V lookup: CDR1 SGHRS, CDR2 YFSETQ. V lost 2 bases and J lost 4, with 18 bases in between. The DNA for the CDR3 is TGCGCCAGCAGCTTAAGGCTTAATGAGAGTAGCACTGAAGCTTTCTTT. Protein sequence: CASSLRLNESSTEAFF.

This clonotype turned up a few times. V and J are TRBV6-2 or TRBV6-3 and TRBJ2-1; 8 bases are a match to TRBD2. CDR3 length: 15 amino acids. V was clipped by 6 bases and J by 3 bases; unmatched bases: 7. Germline V gene data show CDR1 as MNHEY and CDR2 as SVGEGT. The CDR3 DNA sequence: TGTGCCAGCAGCGGTCTAGCGGGCAACTACAATGAGCAGTTCTTC. Its protein product is CASSGLAGNYNEQFF.

This clonotype was counted many times. The chain links TRBV3-1 to TRBJ2-7; the D gene is possibly TRBD2 (5 bases). Trimming left V 4 bases short and J 1 base short, with 11 bases between. Germline-derived CDR1 and CDR2 are LGHDT and YNNKEL (reference sequence). The CDR3 consists of 14 residues. CDR3 DNA sequence: TGTGCCAGCAGCCCTCGCGGGCCATCCTACGAGCAGTACTTC. Protein product: CASSPRGPSYEQYF.

This clonotype has only one observation. The rearrangement joins TRBV2 to TRBJ2-1; 10 nucleotides match TRBD2. The CDR3 has 15 amino acids. Per germline, CDR1 SNHLY and CDR2 FYNNEI. V was clipped by 6 bases and J by 8 bases; unmatched bases: 10. The CDR3 spells CASRFVAGGFDEQFF. CDR3 nucleotides: TGTGCCAGCAGATTCGTAGCGGGAGGTTTCGATGAGCAGTTCTTC.

Ten or more counts support this clonotype. This sequence joins TRBV7-9 and TRBJ2-7; TRBD2 aligns across 10 bases. The V and J ends lost 1 base and 6 bases, in that order; junction bases with no gene match: 3. Germline V gene lookup returns CDR1 SEHNR and CDR2 FQNEAQ (reference sequence). The CDR3 covers 14 residues. The CDR3 loop is CASSLVAGGGEQYF. The CDR3 nucleotides read TGTGCCAGCAGCTTAGTAGCGGGAGGCGGCGAGCAGTACTTC.

V gene TRBV12-3 or TRBV12-4 combines with J gene TRBJ2-1, with D perhaps matching TRBD2 (6 bases). V lost 4 bases and J lost 7, with 23 bases in between. This CDR3 is built from 17 residues. This chain's CDR3 is CASSSPKGAGPSNEQFF. The DNA for the CDR3 is TGTGCCAGCAGTTCCCCTAAGGGAGCGGGCCCATCGAATGAGCAGTTCTTC.

This clonotype was recorded once. The rearrangement uses TRBV20-1 and TRBJ2-3, with TRBD1 identical over 10 bases. This CDR3 region has 14 residues. The V gene's germline CDR1 is DFQATT and CDR2 SNEGSKA (reference sequence). The V segment lost 0 bases and the J segment 6 bases; nucleotides outside the gene matches: 3. CDR3 amino acids: CSAREGQGLDTQYF. DNA of the CDR3: TGCAGTGCTAGAGAGGGACAGGGGTTGGATACGCAGTATTTT.